This T cell receptor beta chain was captured by sequencing in a study of identical twins. Findings and limits, study-wide: The same donors were not followed; conclusions instead depended on cross-sectional statistical analysis.

Germline CDR1 and CDR2: MNHEY and SVGEGT. The trim removed 8 bases at V and 2 bases at J, leaving 14 bases unmatched. The CDR3 sequence is 17 residues long. MiXCR, applied by TCRdb to the 5' RACE reads, yields one record per CDR3 protein. The sample carries about 690,000 distinct CDR3 sequences, 5.5% to 7.5% recorded once. Of note for this clonotype: What it binds is not known.

J is TRBJ2-3 and V is TRBV6-2 or TRBV6-3, with 9 bases aligning to TRBD2. The source material was naive T cells sorted from blood. This TCR came from a man aged 18-30 years in good health. CDR3: CASYSIIAGDDTDTQYF. CDR3 in DNA: TGTGCCAGCTATAGTATAATAGCGGGAGATGACACAGATACGCAGTATTTT.